The following is a T cell receptor (beta chain) sequence with its context. Which antigen it targets is not known. Per-nucleotide qualities are absent, and no much larger clonotype sits a single base away. These data originate in a study of T cell responses to AZD1222 COVID-19 vaccine (dated by TCRdb to the early 2020s). A note on the overall study: A total of 240 or so trial participants underwent TCR sequencing, of whom roughly 210 had received two doses of AZD1222 and roughly 26 had received two doses of the MenACWY control vaccine. Trial participants were enrolled by age into subgroups of 18-55, 56-69 and 70-plus years, and roughly 150, 30 and 60 TCR-sequenced participants, respectively, were included in these subgroups.

The CDR3 regions of human TCRbeta chains were analyzed by immunosequencing. The authors' analysis ran thus. TCRs in the repertoires were matched against a reference library of SARS-CoV-2-specific TCRs that had been generated with the MIRA antigen-specificity platform. Breadth meant the fraction of unique TCRs that were SARS-CoV-2-associated, whereas depth meant the fraction of total T cells that were SARS-CoV-2-associated. Using the MIRA data, every spike-specific TCR was mapped to the spike region that the TCR reacted to and assigned to either a CD4 or a CD8 class. Log10-transformed breadth and depth values were compared by one-way ANOVA with Sidak's multiple comparisons tests. TCRdb limited this immuneACCESS table to in-frame rearrangements with V and J called. A share of clones is missing; checked studies link under half to unresolved V genes, and the rest is unexplained. V and J calls and clone size are copied from that table; D and trimming were computed from the DNA. The sample table lists 150,000 to 200,000 clones, about nine tenths of them with a count of one. Clones ranked in the top ten supply 1.5% to 2% of the sample.

The time point label, read with the paper, signifies: about 28 days (+/-7) after the second vaccine dose. AZD1222 recipients with second doses at about 4 weeks or about 12 weeks were pooled, because spike-specific TCR depth and breadth did not differ between schedules. Vaccinee samples were obtained from the UK trials COV001 and COV002, which included a single-blind randomized controlled phase 2/3 trial of AZD1222 (ChAdOx1 nCoV-19) in healthy adults. For TCRbeta chain sequencing, PBMC samples from trial participants were taken at day 0 and at day 28 after the second dose. Points the paper makes about the study in general: Most participants were white British and females outnumbered males, and the authors suggested that clonal diversity may have been underestimated. The 56-69-year group was small, and its depth increase did not reach significance, likely because of low power. Reportedly, close to half of the unique spike-specific TCRs recognized epitopes lying outside the regions that are mutated in the B.1.351 and B.1.1.7 variants. Conclusions about previously exposed vaccinees were limited because only a handful of AZD1222 recipients were SARS-CoV-2 seropositive at baseline. Because no samples from the day 14 peak response were available, repertoires could be characterized only after the peak T cell response. The vaccine-associated CD4 TCRs covered the entire spike protein, and the dominant responses fell in regions 160-218 and 743-854. After two AZD1222 doses, spike-specific TCR breadth and depth were significantly higher than at day 0 and than in MenACWY recipients.

Sequences LNHDA (CDR1) and SQIVND (CDR2) are obtained from the germline V gene (reference sequence). V trim: 5 bases; J trim: 5 bases; unmatched bases: 20. The CDR3, from cysteine to phenylalanine, totals 19 residues. Here the CDR3 DNA is all that survives: 57 bases in frame from base 1. The source material was peripheral blood, sampled 28 days after the second AZD1222 dose. The receptor chain draws on TRBV19 and TRBJ2-3, with 9 junctional bases fitting TRBD1. The TCR comes from an adult who received the AZD1222 COVID-19 vaccine. The bases are TGTGCCAGTAGTCCCCAGGGAGGGAGAAGGACAGGGGACCGAGATACGCAGTATTTT. It codes for CASSPQGGRRTGDRDTQYF.